The T cell receptor (beta chain) under discussion was sequenced for a study of shared T cell receptors in the human thymus. Method: immunoSEQ multiplex PCR; TCRdb's copy keeps in-frame clones and lacks some. Of hundreds of thousands of clones listed, about 87% are singletons. This clone was found once. The CDR3 is made up of 15 amino acids. The germline gives CDR1 MDHEN, CDR2 SYDVKM. After removal of 6 bases from V and 1 base from J, the junction contained 6 bases not matched to a gene. This same sample was also taken into another study, of human thymus T cells. That paper states: Infants, healthy and Finnish, who were having corrective surgery for congenital heart defects served as donors. Resections from corrective heart surgery supplied the thymus tissue. Related research reported highly overlapping thymic repertoires among unrelated individuals.

The rearrangement uses TRBV28 and TRBJ2-7, with 10 bases identical to TRBD1. Material: thymocytes. The TCR was taken from a boy under three years old with a congenital heart defect. The CDR3 loop is CASSPGTGESYEQYF. The CDR3 region has the DNA TGTGCCAGCAGCCCCGGGACAGGGGAATCCTACGAGCAGTACTTC.